These 29 T cell receptor beta chains were all obtained from the same sample, sequenced in a study of T cells in Graves' hyperthyroidism and ophthalmopathy. RNA transcripts gave rise to amplified TCR beta CDR3 regions. Primed by the HTBI set, a first-round RT-PCR was run on the TCR CDR3. TCRdb ran MiXCR on the multiplex PCR reads and lists one entry per CDR3 protein. In the table there are 300,000 to 450,000 distinct CDR3 sequences, approximately 15% of which are singletons. Input material: blood. Receptor source: a woman younger than 30 with Graves' hyperthyroidism that later progressed to Graves' ophthalmopathy.

A single count supports this clonotype. This sequence joins TRBV2 and TRBJ2-1; the D is unclear. V was cut by 7 bases and J by 4 bases, with 8 bases left in between. Looked up from germline, CDR1 is SNHLY and CDR2 is FYNNEI. There are 12 residues in the CDR3. DNA for the CDR3: TGTGCCAGCACGCCGGAATACAATGAGCAGTTCTTC. Amino acid sequence: CASTPEYNEQFF. Combining the CDR3 with reference TRBV2 and TRBJ2-1 gives the whole variable domain EPEVTQTPSHQVTQMGQEVILRCVPISNHLYFYWYRQILGQKVEFLVSFYNNEISEKSEIFDDQFSVERPDGSNFTLKIRSTKLEDSAMYFCASTPEYNEQFFGPGTRLTVL.

This chain joins TRBV2 and TRBJ2-3; 12 nucleotides agree with TRBD2. V lost 0 bases to trimming and J lost 0 bases; unmatched junction nucleotides: 10. The CDR3 length is 20 residues. In germline, CDR1 is SNHLY, CDR2 FYNNEI. In DNA form, the CDR3 reads TGTGCCAGCAGTGAAGCGCTTCTAGCGGGAGGGCGTACTAGCACAGATACGCAGTATTTT. Amino acids: CASSEALLAGGRTSTDTQYF.

This rearrangement joins TRBV6-1 to TRBJ2-7; D is undetermined. The CDR3 consists of 12 residues. V was trimmed by 6 bases and J by 2 bases, leaving 8 bases between them. The germline gives CDR1 MNHNS, CDR2 SASEGT. DNA for the CDR3: TGTGCCAGCAGGAGTACGGCCTACGAGCAGTACTTC. Translation: CASRSTAYEQYF.

This clonotype was seen at least ten times. J is TRBJ1-1 and V is TRBV6-5, with 9 bases identical to TRBD1. This CDR3 is 16 amino acids long. The germline gives CDR1 MNHEY, CDR2 SVGAGI. J was trimmed by 4 bases and V by 2 bases; bases with no gene match: 8. The CDR3 nucleotides are TGTGCCAGCAGTTACAAAAAGACAGGGGGAGGCACTGAAGCTTTCTTT. Protein: CASSYKKTGGGTEAFF.

This clonotype was recorded at least ten times. The V call is TRBV3-1, the J call TRBJ2-7; 7 nucleotides line up with TRBD1. The CDR3 totals 12 residues. CDR1 LGHDT and CDR2 YNNKEL come from the germline V gene (reference sequence). Trimming removed 3 bases from V and 7 bases from J; junction bases left unmatched: 3. This CDR3 is CASSQTGREQYF. Here the CDR3 DNA reads TGTGCCAGCAGCCAGACAGGGAGAGAGCAGTACTTC.

There are many counts of this clonotype. The chain uses TRBV6-1 and TRBJ2-2; TRBD1 or TRBD2 may be the D gene (5 bases each). Germline assignment: CDR1 MNHNS and CDR2 SASEGT. V lost 0 bases to trimming and J lost 8 bases, with 16 bases between them. CDR3 length equals 16 residues. The CDR3 DNA sequence: TGTGCCAGCAGTGAAGCGACGGCAGATGGGGGTGGGGAGCTGTTTTTT. It yields the protein CASSEATADGGGELFF.

The V gene is TRBV6-2 or TRBV6-3, the J gene TRBJ1-2, with 10 bases fitting TRBD1. With 4 bases clipped from V and 5 bases from J, the junction kept 10 bases outside the gene matches. CDR3 size: 16 residues. CDR1 and CDR2 from the germline V gene are MNHEY and SVGEGT. The CDR3 DNA reads TGTGCCAGCAGTTCTGACAGGGGGCGCGGAAGATATGGCTACACCTTC. This sequence encodes CASSSDRGRGRYGYTF.

This clonotype came up many times. The chain uses TRBV28 and TRBJ1-1; D unclear. This CDR3 has 13 amino acids. Per germline, CDR1 MDHEN and CDR2 SYDVKM. Trimming took off 2 bases at V and 7 bases at J, with 11 bases between the two ends. The CDR3 nucleotides are TGTGCCAGCAGTTTAACTGTGGCAGTTGAAGCTTTCTTT. The encoded protein is CASSLTVAVEAFF.

This chain uses TRBV4-3 with TRBJ2-2; 8 nucleotides agree with TRBD2. Germline CDR1 is LGHNA and CDR2 is YSLEER. This CDR3 is 15 amino acids long. Trimming at V came to 4 bases and at J to 5 bases, leaving 6 bases not matched to a gene. CDR3 residues: CASSPGTRGTGELFF. CDR3 nucleotide sequence: TGCGCCAGCAGCCCCGGGACTAGAGGAACCGGGGAGCTGTTTTTT.

At least ten counts were recorded for this clonotype. The gene calls are TRBV28 and TRBJ2-1; a weak D match, TRBD2 (6 bases). Germline V lookup: CDR1 MDHEN, CDR2 SYDVKM. CDR3 length equals 16 residues. Trimming took 6 bases from V and 0 from J, leaving 15 bases between them. In DNA, the CDR3 is TGTGCCAGCAGCACAACGGGACTCGGCTCCTACAATGAGCAGTTCTTC. Its translation: CASSTTGLGSYNEQFF.

This clonotype was seen at least ten times. The J gene is TRBJ1-5, the V gene TRBV5-1; TRBD1 aligns across 8 bases. The germline V gene encodes CDR1 SGHRS and CDR2 YFSETQ. With V trimmed by 4 bases and J by 7 bases, 7 bases remained unmatched. This CDR3 spans 14 amino acids. CDR3 in DNA: TGCGCCAGCAGCATAGGACAGGGAGGGCAGCCCCAGCATTTT. Its protein product is CASSIGQGGQPQHF.

This clonotype was observed many times. Here the CDR3 reads CASSLTDRVGGEKLFF. Here the CDR3 DNA reads TGTGCCAGCAGCTTAACCGACAGGGTCGGAGGTGAAAAACTGTTTTTT. The V gene is TRBV7-6, the J gene TRBJ1-4, with 7 bases aligning to TRBD1. CDR3 length: 16 residues. V shed 2 bases, J shed 7 bases, and the junction held 10 bases outside the gene matches. Germline assignment: CDR1 SGHVS and CDR2 FNYEAQ.

This clonotype showed up many times. The chain uses TRBV10-3 and TRBJ2-5; 14 positions match TRBD2. V was clipped by 2 bases and J by 1 base; unmatched bases: 9. Per germline, CDR1 ENHRY and CDR2 SYGVKD. The CDR3 is 19 residues long. The CDR3 coding sequence is TGTGCCATCAGTGAGAGTATGGGACTAGCGGGAGCGGGCCAAGAGACCCAGTACTTC. Translation: CAISESMGLAGAGQETQYF.

Of note for this clonotype: A much larger clone is a single base away; this may be a read error. The chain uses TRBV7-9 and TRBJ1-1; a possible D gene is TRBD1 (5 bases). CDR1 and CDR2 (germline): SEHNR, FQNEAQ (reference sequence). V was trimmed by 5 bases and J by 4 bases, leaving 14 bases between them. The CDR3 is made up of 14 amino acids. The CDR3: CASSPHRGSTEAFF. The CDR3 DNA reads as TGTGCCAGCAGCCCCCATCGGGGGAGCACTGAAGCTTTCTTT.

This chain joins TRBV19 and TRBJ2-5, with D unclear. Germline CDR1 and CDR2: LNHDA and SQIVND (reference sequence). The CDR3 runs 15 residues. Trimming left V 9 bases short and J 1 base short, with 18 bases between. In DNA, the CDR3 is TGTGCCAGAAGTCGACCAGCCCTACTCCAAGAGACCCAGTACTTC. Translated, it gives CARSRPALLQETQYF. The full variable domain, in which reference TRBV19 and TRBJ2-5 provide the parts outside the CDR3, is DGGITQSPKYLFRKEGQNVTLSCEQNLNHDAMYWYRQDPGQGLRLIYYSQIVNDFQKGDIAEGYSVSREKKESFPLTVTSAQKNPTAFYLCARSRPALLQETQYFGPGTRLLVL.

This chain joins TRBV30 and TRBJ2-1; D perhaps matches TRBD2 (5 bases). CDR3 size: 16 residues. V dropped 0 bases and J dropped 3 bases, with 15 bases sitting between them. CDR1 and CDR2 (germline): GTSNPN, SVGIG (reference sequence). The CDR3, as DNA: TGTGCCTGGAGTGTTCTTGGGAGCCCCCTCTACAATGAGCAGTTCTTC. It specifies CAWSVLGSPLYNEQFF.

This clonotype has only a few counts. J is TRBJ2-1 and V is TRBV2; 9 bases align to TRBD1. The CDR3 sequence is 15 residues long. Germline values: CDR1 SNHLY, CDR2 FYNNEI. The trim removed 7 bases at V and 5 bases at J, leaving 9 bases unmatched. Here the CDR3 DNA reads TGTGCCAGCAATTCCGACAGGGGGTACCACAATGAGCAGTTCTTC. It encodes CASNSDRGYHNEQFF. Full variable domain (outside the CDR3, taken from reference TRBV2 and TRBJ2-1): EPEVTQTPSHQVTQMGQEVILRCVPISNHLYFYWYRQILGQKVEFLVSFYNNEISEKSEIFDDQFSVERPDGSNFTLKIRSTKLEDSAMYFCASNSDRGYHNEQFFGPGTRLTVL.

This clonotype was counted between two and nine times. The V and J genes are TRBV6-1 and TRBJ1-5, with 7 bases aligning to TRBD1. This CDR3 is built from 19 residues. V shed 6 bases, J shed 0 bases, and the junction held 17 bases outside the gene matches. Germline V gene sequence: CDR1 MNHNS, CDR2 SASEGT. This chain's CDR3 is CASSPANFPGQYSNQPQHF. The CDR3 coding sequence is TGTGCCAGCAGCCCAGCAAACTTTCCGGGACAGTATAGCAATCAGCCCCAGCATTTT.

This clonotype was detected many times. The chain links TRBV6-1 to TRBJ1-2; D gene unclear. V shed 5 bases and J shed 4 bases, with 17 bases lying between them. Germline CDR1 MNHNS, CDR2 SASEGT. The CDR3 is 15 residues long. The CDR3 DNA follows: TGTGCCAGCAGTCCCCGGGCCGGGAATACCTATGGCTACACCTTC. Translating gives CASSPRAGNTYGYTF.

This clonotype was detected only a few times. The chain employs TRBV4-1 and TRBJ1-6, with TRBD1 matching over 9 bases. The CDR3 is 15 amino acids. Germline CDR1 reads MGHRA; CDR2 reads YSYEKL. The trim removed 3 bases at V and 7 bases at J, leaving 4 bases unmatched. The CDR3 nucleotides read TGCGCCAGCAGCCAGAGGACAGGGGAAAATTCACCCCTCCACTTT. This codes for CASSQRTGENSPLHF.

This clonotype was observed many times. This chain uses TRBV3-1 with TRBJ1-2; D may be TRBD1 (5 bases). Trimming took off 1 base at V and 8 bases at J, with 17 bases between the two ends. Germline V gene lookup returns CDR1 LGHDT and CDR2 YNNKEL (reference sequence). The CDR3 sequence is 15 residues long. The CDR3 protein is CASSQGAAGSTGYTF. Here the CDR3 DNA reads TGTGCCAGCAGCCAAGGTGCTGCAGGGTCGACCGGCTACACCTTC.

The chain couples TRBV7-9 to TRBJ1-1, with 8 positions matching TRBD1. Trimming at V came to 7 bases and at J to 7 bases, leaving 11 bases not matched to a gene. Germline V gives CDR1 SEHNR, CDR2 FQNEAQ (reference sequence). This CDR3 is built from 14 residues. The CDR3 coding sequence is TGTGCCAGCATCGGACAGGGAAGGTTTGTTGAAGCTTTCTTT. It translates to CASIGQGRFVEAFF.

This clonotype was seen repeatedly, ten times or more. This chain links TRBV6-2 or TRBV6-3 with TRBJ1-1; 7 nucleotides match TRBD1. V lost 5 bases to trimming and J lost 3 bases; unmatched junction nucleotides: 6. Germline values: CDR1 MNHEY, CDR2 SVGEGT. The CDR3 loop spans 14 amino acids. The CDR3 here is CASSHVQGYTEAFF. The CDR3 coding sequence is TGTGCCAGCAGTCACGTACAGGGGTACACTGAAGCTTTCTTT.

This clonotype was found many times. The rearrangement joins TRBV13 to TRBJ2-1, with 9 bases aligning to TRBD2. The CDR3 covers 16 residues. The ends lost 2 bases at V and 11 bases at J; junction bases unmatched: 13. The germline V gene has CDR1 PRHDT and CDR2 FYEKMQ (reference sequence). In nucleotides, the CDR3 is TGTGCCAGCAGCTTAAGGGCTAGCGGGATGGGCGGCCAGCAGTTCTTC. Protein: CASSLRASGMGGQQFF.

Many counts were recorded for this clonotype. The gene calls are TRBV5-1 and TRBJ2-3; unclear D gene. The germline gives CDR1 SGHRS, CDR2 YFSETQ. The CDR3 totals 15 residues. V shed 0 bases and J shed 0 bases, with 8 bases lying between them. The CDR3 spells CASSLVGGSTDTQYF. The CDR3 bases are TGCGCCAGCAGCTTGGTCGGCGGAAGCACAGATACGCAGTATTTT.

Turning to this clonotype: This may arise from a read error, as a much more abundant clone is one base away. Since no conserved phenylalanine or tryptophan closes the CDR3, a read error is the likely cause. The chain joins TRBV2 to TRBJ1-5, with a tentative D call TRBD1 (5 bases). The CDR3 is 17 amino acids. Germline assignment: CDR1 SNHLY and CDR2 FYNNEI. Trimming cost V 8 bases and J 0 bases, with 20 bases left between them. The CDR3 nucleotides read TGTGCCAGCGATCGTGGGCTTAGCGGGACTAGCAATCAGCCCCAGCATTTG. Protein product: CASDRGLSGTSNQPQHL.

The chain joins TRBV29-1 to TRBJ1-1, with no clear D. There are 10 residues in the CDR3. Per the germline V gene, CDR1 is SQVTM and CDR2 is ANQGSEA. Trimming took 5 bases from V and 4 from J, leaving 5 bases between them. CDR3 DNA: TGCAGCGTTCTTTCCACTGAAGCTTTCTTT. The encoded protein is CSVLSTEAFF.

The genes are TRBV19 and TRBJ1-5; D call uncertain. CDR3 length: 12 residues. V was clipped by 3 bases and J by 4 bases, with 4 bases between them. CDR1 LNHDA and CDR2 SQIVND come from the germline V gene (reference sequence). This CDR3 reads CASSIQNQPQHF. The DNA for the CDR3 is TGTGCCAGTAGTATTCAGAATCAGCCCCAGCATTTT.

This clonotype was counted many times. This chain uses TRBV28 with TRBJ1-2, with D unresolved. CDR1 and CDR2 from the germline V gene are MDHEN and SYDVKM. Trimming left V 6 bases short and J 4 bases short, with 9 bases between. The CDR3 sequence is 12 residues long. The CDR3 DNA sequence: TGTGCCAGCAGGGAAGAGGGCTATGGCTACACCTTC. This codes for CASREEGYGYTF.